Listed here are 24 T cell receptor beta chains from one sample, sequenced in a study of cytomegalovirus exposure and HLA in healthy donors (dated by TCRdb to about 2017). The library was obtained by the immunoSEQ multiplex PCR assay. For the multiplex PCR, a mixture combining 60 forward primers for TCR Vbeta segments and 13 reverse primers for TCR Jbeta segments was used. TCRdb provides this immuneACCESS table in a form limited to in-frame rearrangements. Some clones are lacking; in checked studies, under half of them reflect an unresolved V gene, and why the rest are absent is not known. Here the sample has 130,000 or so clones; roughly four fifths occur a single time. The leading ten clones occupy approximately 7.2% of the sample. The specimen was PBMCs. These TCRs come from a male donor in good health and CMV-seronegative.

The J gene is TRBJ1-5, the V gene TRBV27, with D maybe TRBD1 (6 bases). Per germline, CDR1 MNHEY and CDR2 SMNVEV (reference sequence). The CDR3 covers 14 residues. V was pared by 6 bases and J by 1 base, with 10 bases between. The CDR3 protein is CASSPGHSNQPQHF. As DNA, the CDR3 is TGTGCCAGCAGCCCGGGACACAGCAATCAGCCCCAGCATTTT.

The rearrangement joins TRBV14 to TRBJ2-1; 11 bases align to TRBD2. Trimming took 4 bases from V and 2 from J; bases not matched to a gene: 4. This CDR3 region has 16 residues. Germline loops: CDR1 SGHDN, CDR2 FVKESK. The CDR3 region has the DNA TGTGCCAGCAGCCGAAGTAGCGGGGGGGCCTACAATGAGCAGTTCTTC. It codes for CASSRSSGGAYNEQFF.

The chain's CDR3 is CASSQAGQGNNEQFF. CDR3 coding DNA: TGCGCCAGCAGCCAAGCAGGACAGGGAAACAATGAGCAGTTCTTC. The V gene is TRBV4-3, the J gene TRBJ2-1; TRBD1 matches at 8 bases. Germline CDR1 and CDR2: LGHNA and YSLEER. This CDR3 is built from 15 residues. V was pared by 1 base and J by 5 bases, with 4 bases of the junction left unmatched.

The genes are TRBV7-2 and TRBJ2-7, with TRBD2 identical over 8 bases. The V and J ends lost 3 bases and 6 bases, in that order; junction bases with no gene match: 10. This CDR3 contains 15 residues. Germline values: CDR1 SGHTA, CDR2 FQGNSA. The CDR3 spells CASSFAGTRQSEQYF. CDR3 nucleotides: TGTGCCAGCAGCTTCGCCGGGACTAGACAATCCGAGCAGTACTTC.

J is TRBJ2-5 and V is TRBV4-3, with TRBD2 matching over 8 bases. CDR1 LGHNA and CDR2 YSLEER come from the germline V gene. This CDR3 comprises 17 residues. V lost 0 bases, J lost 5 bases, and 11 bases stayed unmatched. CDR3: CASSQDWGAGEWETQYF. The CDR3 region has the DNA TGCGCCAGCAGCCAAGATTGGGGAGCGGGAGAATGGGAGACCCAGTACTTC.

This clone was detected a few times. This chain connects TRBV9 to TRBJ2-3, with D tentatively TRBD2 (5 bases). The CDR3 totals 17 residues. Germline CDR1 SGDLS, CDR2 YYNGEE. The V end lost 4 bases, the J end lost 0 bases, and 18 bases lay between the germline ends. The chain's CDR3 is CASSQFWTGDSTDTQYF. CDR3 bases: TGTGCCAGCAGCCAATTTTGGACTGGAGATAGCACAGATACGCAGTATTTT.

This clone has only one observation. The gene calls are TRBV6-5 and TRBJ2-1; D is undetermined. The CDR3 extends over 13 amino acids. The germline gives CDR1 MNHEY, CDR2 SVGAGI. Deletions cut 7 bases from V and 7 bases from J, with 14 bases between. DNA of the CDR3: TGTGCCAGCATTGACGACATGAGTAATGAGCAGTTCTTC. The encoded protein is CASIDDMSNEQFF.

This clone appeared once. V usage is TRBV5-1 and J usage is TRBJ2-5, with unresolved D. Trimming shortened V by 0 bases and J by 2 bases, and 11 bases separated the two germline ends. This CDR3 comprises 15 residues. The germline CDR1 and CDR2 sequences are SGHRS and YFSETQ. The CDR3 protein is CASSLGNREQETQYF. Written as DNA, the CDR3 is TGCGCCAGCAGCTTGGGTAACAGAGAACAAGAGACCCAGTACTTC.

Worth noting for this clone: Sequence at one end of the junction differs from germline and may be a read error. J is TRBJ1-1 and V is TRBV7-9; D gene unclear. Germline CDR1 SEHNR, CDR2 FQNEAQ (reference sequence). The CDR3 has 15 residues. The CDR3 here is CSSSPRVGGRTEAFF. CDR3 sequence (DNA): TGTTCCAGCAGCCCGCGCGTAGGAGGGAGGACTGAAGCTTTCTTT.

The chain links TRBV16 to TRBJ1-2, with 8 bases that match TRBD1. V trimming: 5 bases; J trimming: 2 bases; junction bases outside the gene matches: 4. The CDR3 sequence is 14 residues long. CDR1 and CDR2 from the germline V gene are KGHSY and FQNENV. CDR3 bases: TGTGCCAGCAGCTCCGGACAGGGCAACTATGGCTACACCTTC. Amino acid sequence: CASSSGQGNYGYTF.

This clone has just a few counts. The chain has TRBV23-1 and TRBJ2-2; D perhaps matches TRBD1 (6 bases). TRBV23-1 is annotated as an ORF whose role is uncertain. V was clipped by 5 bases and J by 1 base, with 8 bases between them. The CDR3 is 14 residues long. This chain's CDR3 is CASSLTGNTGELFF. The CDR3 region has the DNA TGCGCCAGCAGTTTGACAGGGAACACCGGGGAGCTGTTTTTT.

This clone has only a few counts. The chain couples TRBV9 to TRBJ2-1; 9 bases match TRBD2. V lost 0 bases and J lost 3; bases outside the gene matches: 4. CDR3 size: 16 residues. From germline, CDR1 is SGDLS and CDR2 YYNGEE. The CDR3 protein is CASSVVGSGSYNEQFF. The DNA of the CDR3 is TGTGCCAGCAGCGTAGTGGGTAGCGGGAGCTACAATGAGCAGTTCTTC.

The genes are TRBV6-5 and TRBJ1-4; D gene unclear. This CDR3 has 15 residues. Germline loops: CDR1 MNHEY, CDR2 SVGAGI. Between the trimmed V and J ends, which lost 5 bases and 3 bases, there was a span of 13 bases. In DNA form, the CDR3 reads TGTGCCAGCAGTCCCCGGCTCGGGGCTAATGAAAAACTGTTTTTT. Translation: CASSPRLGANEKLFF.

With regard to this clone: One end of the junction fails to match germline, which may point to a read error. The J gene is TRBJ2-5, the V gene TRBV7-2; tentatively, D is TRBD1 (5 bases). The CDR3 extends over 16 amino acids. The germline gives CDR1 SGHTA, CDR2 FQGNSA. The CDR3 DNA is TGTGCCAGCAGCTCGACTCTACTGACAGTAAAAGAAACCCAGTACTTC. Its translation: CASSSTLLTVKETQYF.

Here the CDR3 reads CASSVGRDSPYEQYF. The CDR3 coding sequence is TGTGCCAGCAGCGTAGGTCGGGACAGCCCCTACGAGCAGTACTTC. The chain uses TRBV9 and TRBJ2-7; 7 nucleotides line up with TRBD1. The trim removed 0 bases at V and 2 bases at J, leaving 5 bases unmatched. Germline CDR1 and CDR2: SGDLS and YYNGEE. The CDR3 has 15 residues.

This clone appeared once. This chain connects TRBV27 to TRBJ1-2; D is ambiguous. V lost 5 bases and J 0 bases, leaving 19 bases between the germline ends. The germline CDR1 and CDR2 sequences are MNHEY and SMNVEV (reference sequence). The CDR3 is made up of 17 amino acids. The DNA for the CDR3 is TGTGCCAGCAGTAAATACCTCGGTGATTCGACTAACTATGGCTACACCTTC. Translation: CASSKYLGDSTNYGYTF.

The chain combines TRBV6-1 with TRBJ1-1, with D tentatively TRBD1 (5 bases). CDR1 and CDR2 (germline): MNHNS, SASEGT. V lost 4 bases, J lost 8 bases, and 11 bases lay in between. CDR3 length: 12 residues. Here the CDR3 DNA reads TGTGCCAGCAGTGGAGGCAGGGCAGAAGCTTTCTTT. Its protein is CASSGGRAEAFF.

The chain carries TRBV13 and TRBJ2-1, with TRBD2 matching 10 bases. This CDR3 is 12 amino acids long. Germline lookup yields CDR1 PRHDT and CDR2 FYEKMQ (reference sequence). Unmatched junction bases numbered 4, after V lost 5 bases and J lost 12 bases. CDR3 amino acids: CASSTRTSGQFF. The CDR3 DNA sequence: TGTGCCAGCAGCACCAGGACTAGCGGGCAGTTCTTC.

This sequence joins TRBV7-6 and TRBJ2-7, with TRBD1 matching 7 bases. In germline, CDR1 is SGHVS, CDR2 FNYEAQ. V lost 4 bases and J lost 3; bases outside the gene matches: 9. CDR3 length: 15 residues. The CDR3 protein is CASSSGQANLYEQYF. The CDR3 nucleotides are TGTGCCAGCAGCTCAGGACAGGCAAATCTCTACGAGCAGTACTTC.

This clone turned up a few times. The chain carries TRBV5-1 and TRBJ2-2; a possible D gene is TRBD2 (6 bases). The V gene lost 2 bases and the J gene lost 6 bases, with 17 bases spanning the gap. The CDR3 runs to 16 residues. CDR1 is SGHRS and CDR2 is YFSETQ in the germline V gene. CDR3 nucleotides: TGCGCCAGCAGCTTTATCGGGGGAGATACCTCCGGGGAGCTGTTTTTT. It is translated as CASSFIGGDTSGELFF.

The chain recombines TRBV5-1 with TRBJ2-3, with D tentatively TRBD1 (5 bases). Germline lookup yields CDR1 SGHRS and CDR2 YFSETQ. There are 16 residues in the CDR3. V was cut by 0 bases and J by 3 bases, with 14 bases left in between. The CDR3, as DNA: TGCGCCAGCAGCTTGGACGGCAGGGATGGAACAGATACGCAGTATTTT. This codes for CASSLDGRDGTDTQYF.

The chain is built from TRBV6-1 and TRBJ2-5, with D maybe TRBD2 (6 bases). The length of the CDR3 is 13 residues. Germline values: CDR1 MNHNS, CDR2 SASEGT. The germline V and J ends were trimmed by 7 bases and 3 bases, with 12 bases remaining between them. This CDR3 reads CASTRTGEETQYF. CDR3 sequence (DNA): TGTGCCAGCACCCGAACGGGGGAAGAGACCCAGTACTTC.

This chain joins TRBV4-2 and TRBJ2-1; D is uncertain. Germline V gene data show CDR1 as LGHNA and CDR2 as YNFKEQ. The CDR3 is 16 amino acids. V lost 2 bases, J lost 0 bases, and 11 bases lay in between. For the CDR3, the DNA is TGTGCCAGCAGCCAACCCCGATTGAGCTCCTACAATGAGCAGTTCTTC. Protein: CASSQPRLSSYNEQFF.

The CDR3, as DNA: TGTGCCAGTAAACCCGACGGAGCTGGAAACACCATATATTTT. It yields the protein CASKPDGAGNTIYF. The rearrangement uses TRBV19 and TRBJ1-3; D uncertain. In germline, CDR1 is LNHDA, CDR2 SQIVND (reference sequence). CDR3 length equals 14 residues. Trimming took 7 bases from V and 2 from J, leaving 12 bases between them.